The clone carrying this T cell receptor (beta chain) has ten or more counts. This sample is part of a study of T cells of healthy individuals. This CDR3 spans 14 amino acids. CDR1 and CDR2 from the germline V gene are SGHNT and YYREEE (reference sequence). V was pared by 4 bases and J by 3 bases, with 13 bases between. TCRdb re-analysed the 5' RACE reads in MiXCR, keeping a single row per CDR3 protein. The sample yields about 53,000 distinct CDR3 sequences, about 15% seen once. The sequence was collected from a human donor in good health. The chain carries TRBV5-4 and TRBJ2-5; D is possibly TRBD1 (6 bases). The CDR3 DNA reads as TGTGCCAGCAGCGCGGACAGCTACAAAGAGACCCAGTACTTC. Residues: CASSADSYKETQYF.